These 21 T cell receptor beta chains came from one sample sequenced in a study of Graves' ophthalmopathy and Graves' hyperthyroidism. TCR beta CDR3 amplification used RNA transcripts. First-round RT-PCR employed HTBI primers, with a second-round multiplex PCR after it. TCRdb ran MiXCR on the multiplex PCR reads and lists one entry per CDR3 protein. The sample has just over 600,000 distinct CDR3 sequences, roughly 20% seen once; the top ten hold approximately 7.7%. The specimen sequenced was peripheral blood. The receptors here all came from a woman aged 18-35 years with stable Graves' hyperthyroidism. Some clones in this sample may be carry-over from other donors' samples.

This clonotype was seen ten or more times. The rearrangement joins TRBV6-1 to TRBJ2-7; 10 bases are a match to TRBD1. This CDR3 contains 15 residues. The junction had 6 bases not matched to a gene; V was cut back by 6 bases and J by 1 base. Germline V gives CDR1 MNHNS, CDR2 SASEGT. CDR3 in amino acids: CASSAGTGESYEQYF. The CDR3 coding sequence is TGTGCCAGCAGCGCCGGGACAGGGGAATCCTACGAGCAGTACTTC.

This clonotype appeared many times. The J gene is TRBJ1-5, the V gene TRBV12-3 or TRBV12-4; TRBD1 matches at 7 bases. Unmatched junction bases numbered 6, after V lost 5 bases and J lost 5 bases. The CDR3 has 14 amino acids. In DNA, the CDR3 is TGTGCCAGCAGTCCGGACAGGTCCGATCAGCCCCAGCATTTT. The encoded protein is CASSPDRSDQPQHF.

The rearrangement joins TRBV6-5 to TRBJ1-5; D perhaps matches TRBD1 (6 bases). This CDR3 is 16 amino acids long. V lost 0 bases and J lost 2, with 11 bases in between. Germline loops: CDR1 MNHEY, CDR2 SVGAGI. CDR3 DNA: TGTGCCAGCAGTTACTCCTGGAAGGGGGGCAATCAGCCCCAGCATTTT. It translates to CASSYSWKGGNQPQHF.

This clonotype was seen repeatedly, ten times or more. This chain connects TRBV19 to TRBJ1-1; no clear D. This CDR3 spans 13 amino acids. V lost 3 bases to trimming and J lost 1 base, with 6 bases between them. CDR1 and CDR2 (germline): LNHDA, SQIVND (reference sequence). The CDR3 DNA follows: TGTGCCAGTAGTATTACAGAGAACACTGAAGCTTTCTTT. Translated, it gives CASSITENTEAFF.

This clonotype was recorded at least ten times. The rearrangement uses TRBV25-1 and TRBJ1-1, with TRBD1 matching over 7 bases. V trimming: 8 bases; J trimming: 4 bases; junction bases outside the gene matches: 10. CDR1 is MGHDK, CDR2 SYGVNS, per germline. This CDR3 comprises 14 residues. CDR3 region: CASQSQGGSTEAFF. The CDR3, as DNA: TGTGCCAGCCAGAGTCAGGGGGGAAGCACTGAAGCTTTCTTT.

This clonotype was counted many times. V is TRBV28 and J is TRBJ2-4, with D unclear. Germline CDR1 is MDHEN and CDR2 is SYDVKM. The CDR3 length is 15 residues. V was clipped by 1 base and J by 0 bases, with 7 bases between them. In DNA form, the CDR3 reads TGTGCCAGCAGTTTATCGCTCCTAGCCAAAAACATTCAGTACTTC. Its protein is CASSLSLLAKNIQYF.

The rearrangement uses TRBV7-3 and TRBJ2-2; D is possibly TRBD1 (5 bases). Trimming cost V 5 bases and J 6 bases, with 10 bases left between them. This CDR3 has 13 residues. Per the germline V gene, CDR1 is SGHTA and CDR2 is FQGTGA. The CDR3 region is CASSTQGAGELFF. The CDR3 DNA reads as TGTGCCAGCAGCACTCAGGGTGCCGGGGAGCTGTTTTTT.

The table lists this clonotype with a count of one. The chain carries TRBV20-1 and TRBJ2-7; 7 bases are shared with TRBD2. This CDR3 has 14 amino acids. The trim removed 3 bases at V and 1 base at J, leaving 6 bases unmatched. Germline CDR1 and CDR2: DFQATT and SNEGSKA (reference sequence). This CDR3 reads CSASDPGLSYEQYF. The DNA of the CDR3 is TGCAGTGCTAGTGATCCGGGACTATCCTACGAGCAGTACTTC.

This clonotype showed up many times. V gene TRBV19 combines with J gene TRBJ1-1; D may be TRBD1 (5 bases). V dropped 7 bases and J dropped 4 bases, with 7 bases sitting between them. This CDR3 region has 11 residues. Germline lookup yields CDR1 LNHDA and CDR2 SQIVND (reference sequence). DNA of the CDR3: TGTGCCAGTATAAGGGGCACTGAAGCTTTCTTT. Protein: CASIRGTEAFF.

This clonotype was observed many times. This sequence joins TRBV25-1 and TRBJ1-2; possible D gene TRBD1, 5 bases. This CDR3 spans 12 amino acids. V was pared by 7 bases and J by 7 bases, with 13 bases between. Germline V gene data show CDR1 as MGHDK and CDR2 as SYGVNS. The CDR3 is CASKLGEVGYTF. In DNA, the CDR3 is TGTGCCAGCAAGTTGGGGGAGGTTGGCTACACCTTC.

This clonotype has a count of ten or more. The chain recombines TRBV25-1 with TRBJ1-6; maybe TRBD1 (5 bases). CDR3 length: 15 residues. Germline lookup yields CDR1 MGHDK and CDR2 SYGVNS. Trimming took off 5 bases at V and 7 bases at J, with 15 bases between the two ends. CDR3 sequence reads: CASSKSEGTNSPLHF. CDR3 nucleotides: TGTGCCAGCAGTAAGTCGGAGGGGACGAATTCACCCCTCCACTTT.

This clonotype was detected only once. The rearrangement uses TRBV30 and TRBJ1-6; no reliable D call. The CDR3 totals 13 residues. Germline-derived CDR1 and CDR2 are GTSNPN and SVGIG (reference sequence). V lost 4 bases to trimming and J lost 11 bases, with 15 bases between them. The DNA for the CDR3 is TGTGCCTGGACGATCCAGGCCAGTACACCCCTCCACTTT. The encoded protein is CAWTIQASTPLHF.

The chain has TRBV18 and TRBJ1-1; TRBD1 aligns across 8 bases. Germline V gene sequence: CDR1 KGHSH, CDR2 LQKENI. With V trimmed by 3 bases and J by 1 base, 7 bases remained unmatched. CDR3 size: 16 residues. The CDR3 protein is CASSPSIGQGNTEAFF. The CDR3 DNA reads TGTGCCAGCTCACCCTCGATAGGACAGGGGAACACTGAAGCTTTCTTT.

This clonotype came up many times. The CDR3 reads CASRPGPASSYEQYF. Written as DNA, the CDR3 is TGTGCCAGCAGACCCGGACCAGCCAGCTCCTACGAGCAGTACTTC. This rearrangement joins TRBV6-5 to TRBJ2-7; D call uncertain. The germline CDR1 and CDR2 sequences are MNHEY and SVGAGI. This CDR3 has 15 residues. Trimming removed 6 bases from V and 0 bases from J, with 15 bases in between.

This clonotype has ten or more counts. The CDR3 is CASSSQGTYEQYF. Here the CDR3 DNA reads TGCGCCAGCAGCTCACAGGGTACCTACGAGCAGTACTTC. This chain joins TRBV5-1 and TRBJ2-7, with a weak D call TRBD1 (6 bases). With 3 bases removed from V and 2 bases from J, the gap between germline ends came to 9 bases. This CDR3 spans 13 amino acids. Germline V gives CDR1 SGHRS, CDR2 YFSETQ.

This clonotype was seen many times. The V gene is TRBV5-1, the J gene TRBJ2-2; unclear D gene. Trimming shortened V by 3 bases and J by 0 bases, and 12 bases separated the two germline ends. The CDR3 is 16 residues long. The germline V gene has CDR1 SGHRS and CDR2 YFSETQ. CDR3 region: CASSSLGTANTGELFF. The CDR3 nucleotides are TGCGCCAGCAGCTCGTTGGGCACCGCGAACACCGGGGAGCTGTTTTTT.

This clonotype showed up just a few times. CDR3 nucleotides: TGCGCCAGCAGTGAGTCCGGCGACAACACCGGGGAGCTGTTTTTT. It translates to CASSESGDNTGELFF. The chain is built from TRBV10-1 and TRBJ2-2; no firm D call. CDR3 length: 15 amino acids. CDR1 and CDR2 from the germline V gene are WNHNN and SYGVQD (reference sequence). Trimming removed 0 bases at V and 2 bases at J, with 7 bases between.

This clonotype was recorded at least ten times. The V call is TRBV6-5, the J call TRBJ1-6; possibly TRBD1 for D (5 bases). CDR3 length equals 15 residues. Germline V gene lookup returns CDR1 MNHEY and CDR2 SVGAGI. Trimming removed 3 bases at V and 10 bases at J, with 16 bases between. The CDR3 sequence is CASSYGGDLRSPLHF. DNA of the CDR3: TGTGCCAGCAGTTATGGAGGGGATCTTAGGTCACCCCTCCACTTT.

This clonotype has ten or more counts. This chain uses TRBV12-3 or TRBV12-4 with TRBJ2-4, with D unresolved. V was shortened by 6 bases and J by 0 bases, with 15 bases between the two germline ends. The CDR3 runs to 16 residues. The CDR3 DNA is TGTGCCAGCAGGGACCAGCAGTCACTAGCCAAAAACATTCAGTACTTC. Its protein is CASRDQQSLAKNIQYF.

This chain uses TRBV5-1 with TRBJ2-7; D is ambiguous. Germline V gene data show CDR1 as SGHRS and CDR2 as YFSETQ. Trimming removed 5 bases from V and 4 bases from J, with 10 bases in between. This CDR3 region has 12 residues. CDR3 in DNA: TGCGCCAGCAGAAACACCCTGTACGAGCAGTACTTC. The encoded protein is CASRNTLYEQYF.

Only one count was recorded for this clonotype. The chain is built from TRBV7-9 and TRBJ1-1, with a weak D call TRBD1 (5 bases). Trimming removed 2 bases at V and 0 bases at J, with 10 bases between. Germline values: CDR1 SEHNR, CDR2 FQNEAQ (reference sequence). The CDR3 length is 15 residues. The CDR3 spells CASSLIKGVNTEAFF. The CDR3 DNA is TGTGCCAGCAGCTTAATAAAAGGGGTGAACACTGAAGCTTTCTTT.